These T cell receptor beta chains were read from a single sample in a study of blood T cell repertoires in COVID-19. Sequenced by immunoSEQ multiplex PCR; TCRdb stores in-frame clones only, minus some. In the table there are approximately 250,000 clones, 88% of which are singletons. The sequencing input was PBMCs or T cells enriched from blood (not recorded which). These receptors were taken from a woman aged 25-40 years who had recovered from COVID-19. CDR3s include the opening cysteine and the closing phenylalanine or tryptophan. D genes are given only for firm matches. Clone size is not always given. Where it is, it says once, few, many or a class for expanded clones.

J | D | V | size | length | DNA | CDR3
TRBJ1-5 | . | TRBV28 | . | 15 | TGTGCCAGCAGTCCCCCGAAGGAATGGGGCCAGCCCCAGCATTTT | CASSPPKEWGQPQHF
TRBJ1-1 | TRBD1 | TRBV27 | . | 16 | TGTGCCAGCAGTTTATCGATTAGGGGGCGGTTAGCTGAAGCTTTCTTT | CASSLSIRGRLAEAFF
TRBJ2-7 | TRBD2 | TRBV27 | . | 15 | TGTGCCAGCAGTGCCCGGACTAGCGGGGCGGGTGAGCAGTACTTC | CASSARTSGAGEQYF
TRBJ1-3 | . | TRBV27 | . | 14 | TGTGCCAGCAGGCGCCGGGTAGGGGAAAACACCATATATTTT | CASRRRVGENTIYF
TRBJ2-3 | TRBD2 | TRBV10-2 | . | 18 | TGCGCCAGCACTCCCCCGCGGCTAGCGGGCCGGCGCACAGATACGCAGTATTTT | CASTPPRLAGRRTDTQYF
TRBJ1-2 | TRBD1 | TRBV2 | . | 15 | TGTGCCAGCAGTGAATCTTGGACAGGGGTATTTGGCTACACCTTC | CASSESWTGVFGYTF
TRBJ2-7 | TRBD1 | TRBV4-1 | . | 15 | TGCGCCAGCAGCCAAACCGGGACAGGGGCCTACGAGCAGTACTTC | CASSQTGTGAYEQYF
TRBJ2-1 | TRBD2 | TRBV27 | . | 20 | TGTGCCAGCAGTTTCCTCAACTCACCCCCAGGGACTAGCTCCTACAATGAGCAGTTCTTC | CASSFLNSPPGTSSYNEQFF
TRBJ1-5 | . | TRBV10-1 | . | 18 | TGCGCCACCCAGACACCGACCGAACAGCCAGCTAGCAATCAGCCCCAGCATTTT | CATQTPTEQPASNQPQHF
TRBJ2-3 | . | TRBV7-2 | . | 14 | TGTGCCAGCAGCTTGTTTGCGGGCACAGATACGCAGTATTTT | CASSLFAGTDTQYF
TRBJ1-5 | . | TRBV28 | once | 16 | TGTGCCAGCAGAGACACCGTCCCGAAAAGCAATCAGCCCCAGCATTTT | CASRDTVPKSNQPQHF
TRBJ2-3 | TRBD2 | TRBV19 | . | 15 | TGTGCCAGTAGTAGCGGGAGGGCAGGAACAGATACGCAGTATTTT | CASSSGRAGTDTQYF
TRBJ2-5 | TRBD1 | TRBV2 | once | 12 | TGTGCCAGCAGTGACAGGGGGGAGACCCAGTACTTC | CASSDRGETQYF
TRBJ1-1 | . | TRBV19 | . | 11 | TGTGCCAGTAGGCGGGCGACAGAAGCTTTCTTT | CASRRATEAFF
TRBJ2-7 | TRBD1 | TRBV29-1 | once | 12 | TGCAGCGTTGGACAGGGCACCTACGAGCAGTACTTC | CSVGQGTYEQYF
TRBJ1-5 | TRBD1 | TRBV2 | . | 16 | TGTGCCAGCAGTCAGGACAGGACTACTAGCAATCAGCCCCAGCATTTT | CASSQDRTTSNQPQHF
TRBJ1-1 | . | TRBV27 | . | 15 | TGTGCCAGCAGTCTACTCCCGACAGAGAACACTGAAGCTTTCTTT | CASSLLPTENTEAFF
TRBJ1-1 | . | TRBV5-1 | . | 16 | TGCGCCAGCAGCCCGGACACGAGTGAGATGAACACTGAAGCTTTCTTT | CASSPDTSEMNTEAFF
TRBJ1-4 | . | TRBV9 | . | 16 | TGTGCCAGCAGCGGCGGCGACAGTCCACGACATGAAAAACTGTTTTTT | CASSGGDSPRHEKLFF
TRBJ1-1 | . | TRBV18 | . | 15 | TGTGCCAGCTCACCCCTACAGGGAGAGAACACTGAAGCTTTCTTT | CASSPLQGENTEAFF
TRBJ2-4 | . | TRBV19 | . | 12 | TGTGCCAGGAGGAGAGCCAAAAACATTCAGTACTTC | CARRRAKNIQYF
TRBJ1-2 | . | TRBV4-3 | . | 15 | TGCGCCAGCAGCCTCACTGTAGCCACGAACTATGGCTACACCTTC | CASSLTVATNYGYTF
TRBJ1-6 | TRBD1 | TRBV6-5 | few | 15 | TGTGCCAGCAGGGACGGACAGGGGATCGGCTCACCCCTCCACTTT | CASRDGQGIGSPLHF
TRBJ2-2 | . | TRBV10-3 | . | 15 | TGTGCCATCAGTGGTGTACTGTTGAACACCGGGGAGCTGTTTTTT | CAISGVLLNTGELFF
TRBJ2-1 | TRBD2 | TRBV9 | . | 17 | TGTGCCAGCAGCTCAGGACTAGCGGGTAGCTCCTACAATGAGCAGTTCTTC | CASSSGLAGSSYNEQFF
TRBJ2-7 | TRBD1 | TRBV7-9 | . | 14 | TGTGCCAGCAGCTTACGCGGACAGGGCTACGAGCAGTACTTC | CASSLRGQGYEQYF
TRBJ2-7 | . | TRBV24-1 | . | 14 | TGTGCCACCGCGGTCACTAGCCGCCCCTACGAGCAGTACTTC | CATAVTSRPYEQYF
TRBJ1-1 | . | TRBV28 | . | 15 | TGTGCCAGCAGGTTACCGCCGGGAGCAGTAACTGAAGCTTTCTTT | CASRLPPGAVTEAFF
TRBJ1-5 | . | TRBV6-2/TRBV6-3 | . | 15 | TGTGCCAGCAGTTACGAAGCGGGAATCAATCAGCCCCAGCATTTT | CASSYEAGINQPQHF
TRBJ2-7 | TRBD2 | TRBV28 | . | 13 | TGTGCCAGCACCGTAGCGGGAGCCTACGAGCAGTACTTC | CASTVAGAYEQYF
TRBJ2-1 | TRBD2 | TRBV10-3 | . | 17 | TGTGCCATCAGTGAGCTACTAGCGGGGGGGCCCTACAATGAGCAGTTCTTC | CAISELLAGGPYNEQFF
TRBJ1-3 | . | TRBV29-1 | once | 14 | TGCAGCGTTGAGGGCACTTACTCTGGAAACACCATATATTTT | CSVEGTYSGNTIYF
TRBJ2-1 | TRBD1 | TRBV9 | . | 15 | TGTGCCAGCAGCGGCCGGGACAGGACTTACAATGAGCAGTTCTTC | CASSGRDRTYNEQFF
TRBJ1-2 | . | TRBV15 | . | 14 | TGTGCCACCAGCAGTACAGTGGGCGTATATGGCTACACCTTC | CATSSTVGVYGYTF
TRBJ2-7 | . | TRBV2 | . | 13 | TGTGCCAGCAGTGAAGCGCAGGGAGGCGAGCAGTACTTC | CASSEAQGGEQYF
TRBJ2-1 | . | TRBV21-1 | . | 14 | TGTGCCAGCAGTAAGGGAGGGTTTTGGAATGAGCAGTTCTTC | CASSKGGFWNEQFF
TRBJ2-1 | . | TRBV4-1 | . | 16 | TGCGCCAGCAGCCCCCCATGGGGGCCTGACTACAATGAGCAGTTCTTC | CASSPPWGPDYNEQFF
TRBJ1-2 | TRBD1 | TRBV7-6 | . | 18 | TGTGCCAGCAGCTTACTGTTTGGTGGGACAGGGATTAACTATGGCTACACCTTC | CASSLLFGGTGINYGYTF
TRBJ1-2 | . | TRBV6-5 | . | 15 | TGTGCCAGCAGTTACAGACAGGTCCCGCCGTATGGCTACACCTTC | CASSYRQVPPYGYTF
TRBJ2-7 | . | TRBV10-2 | . | 13 | TGCGCCAGCACAGCGGGTCTATCCTACGAGCAGTACTTC | CASTAGLSYEQYF
TRBJ1-3 | . | TRBV27 | once | 13 | TGTGCCAGCAGTTTATACAGTGGAAACACCATATATTTT | CASSLYSGNTIYF
TRBJ2-3 | . | TRBV2 | . | 11 | TGTGCCAGCAGCTTCCCAGATACGCAGTATTTT | CASSFPDTQYF
TRBJ2-1 | . | TRBV5-1 | . | 16 | TGCGCCAGCAGCTTTGGCGGGGCACCCTCCTACAATGAGCAGTTCTTC | CASSFGGAPSYNEQFF
TRBJ2-3 | TRBD2 | TRBV7-3 | once | 16 | TGTGCCAGCAGCTCCTCACTAGCGGGGTTCACAGATACGCAGTATTTT | CASSSSLAGFTDTQYF
TRBJ1-4 | . | TRBV19 | . | 14 | TGTGCCAGTAGTATAGATCGAAGGGGAGAAAAACTGTTTTTT | CASSIDRRGEKLFF
TRBJ2-2 | TRBD2 | TRBV18 | . | 17 | TGTGCCAGCTCACCACGGGTCGGGGGGTCGAACACCGGGGAGCTGTTTTTT | CASSPRVGGSNTGELFF
TRBJ2-7 | TRBD1 | TRBV7-8 | . | 16 | TGTGCCAGCAGCTTAACTACCGGGACAGGGGTGGACGAGCAGTACTTC | CASSLTTGTGVDEQYF
TRBJ1-1 | . | TRBV5-1 | . | 16 | TGCGCCAGCAGCTCCACCTGGCGCGGGATGAACACTGAAGCTTTCTTT | CASSSTWRGMNTEAFF
TRBJ2-7 | TRBD2 | TRBV19 | . | 18 | TGTGCCAGTAGTATAGGGGGCCGGGGGGTAGGGCTATCCTACGAGCAGTACTTC | CASSIGGRGVGLSYEQYF
TRBJ1-5 | . | TRBV6-5 | . | 12 | TGTGCCAGCAGGACCTACCTGGACTCCCAGCATTTT | CASRTYLDSQHF
TRBJ1-2 | . | TRBV30 | . | 16 | TGTGCCTGGAGTGTACCGGGAGGGGTCCGAGACTATGGCTACACCTTC | CAWSVPGGVRDYGYTF
TRBJ1-4 | TRBD1 | TRBV7-8 | . | 20 | TGTGCCAGCAGCACATATCTTCGGGGACAGGGTATCCAGGCTAATGAAAAACTGTTTTTT | CASSTYLRGQGIQANEKLFF
TRBJ1-1 | . | TRBV14 | . | 17 | TGTGCCAGCAGCCAAGGGTGGCGAGGATTAGTGGACACTGAAGCTTTCTTT | CASSQGWRGLVDTEAFF
TRBJ2-1 | . | TRBV28 | . | 16 | TGTGCCAGCACCCCATTTGAGGAACTCTCCTACAATGAGCAGTTCTTC | CASTPFEELSYNEQFF
TRBJ1-2 | . | TRBV5-5 | . | 15 | TGTGCCAGCAGCTTAACACTCGGACAGTCCTATGGCTACACCTTC | CASSLTLGQSYGYTF